Shown below are 20 T cell receptor beta chains from a single sample sequenced in a study of response to subunit inactivated influenza vaccine. TCRdb re-called the RT-PCR reads with MiXCR, one entry per CDR3 protein. Here the sample spans about 540,000 distinct CDR3 sequences, roughly 23% being singletons. The sample also formed part of further work on T cells expressing NK-cell markers. That work contributes: A 5'RACE template switching approach incorporating UMIs was used to make TCR beta cDNA.

The material was CD4+ T cells sorted from PBMCs, obtained about 11 days after vaccination. The receptors come from a man between 45 and 60 years old who received an inactivated influenza vaccine.

The chain has TRBV9 and TRBJ2-1; possible D gene TRBD2, 5 bases. Germline CDR1 reads SGDLS; CDR2 reads YYNGEE. This CDR3 spans 15 amino acids. V lost 4 bases and J lost 6, with 17 bases in between. The CDR3: CASSTRGGSGNEQFF. The CDR3, as DNA: TGTGCCAGCAGCACCCGCGGTGGCAGCGGCAATGAGCAGTTCTTC. The full variable domain, in which reference TRBV9 and TRBJ2-1 provide the parts outside the CDR3, is DSGVTQTPKHLITATGQRVTLRCSPRSGDLSVYWYQQSLDQGLQFLIQYYNGEERAKGNILERFSAQQFPDLHSELNLSSLELGDSALYFCASSTRGGSGNEQFFGPGTRLTVL.

The chain links TRBV4-3 to TRBJ2-5, with a weak D call TRBD1 (7 bases). The CDR3 runs 13 residues. Trimming removed 4 bases from V and 3 bases from J, with 9 bases in between. Germline CDR1 is LGHNA and CDR2 is YSLEER. The CDR3: CASSRGTEETQYF. DNA for the CDR3: TGCGCCAGCAGCCGCGGGACAGAAGAGACCCAGTACTTC.

The J gene is TRBJ1-6, the V gene TRBV27, with TRBD1 as a possible D gene (5 bases). There are 12 residues in the CDR3. Germline values: CDR1 MNHEY, CDR2 SMNVEV (reference sequence). Deletions cut 6 bases from V and 16 bases from J, with 16 bases between. This CDR3 reads CASRPSGGVLHF. The CDR3 DNA sequence: TGTGCCAGCAGGCCTTCCGGGGGGGTTCTCCACTTT.

This clonotype has just a few counts. The V gene is TRBV20-1, the J gene TRBJ2-7; 8 nucleotides line up with TRBD2. This CDR3 is 14 amino acids long. Germline CDR1 and CDR2: DFQATT and SNEGSKA (reference sequence). V was pared by 3 bases and J by 3 bases, with 7 bases of the junction left unmatched. The CDR3 spells CSASGRGGNYEQYF. Written as DNA, the CDR3 is TGCAGTGCTAGCGGGAGGGGCGGGAACTACGAGCAGTACTTC.

This clonotype was detected only a few times. The chain uses TRBV9 and TRBJ2-3; D remains unclear. Germline-derived CDR1 and CDR2 are SGDLS and YYNGEE. Between the trimmed V and J ends, which lost 0 bases and 7 bases, there was a span of 9 bases. The CDR3 runs 13 residues. CDR3 sequence (DNA): TGTGCCAGCAGCGTAGAGGCAGCCCATACGCAGTATTTT. It yields the protein CASSVEAAHTQYF. Combining the CDR3 with reference TRBV9 and TRBJ2-3 gives the whole variable domain DSGVTQTPKHLITATGQRVTLRCSPRSGDLSVYWYQQSLDQGLQFLIQYYNGEERAKGNILERFSAQQFPDLHSELNLSSLELGDSALYFCASSVEAAHTQYFGPGTRLTVL.

The chain joins TRBV7-2 to TRBJ2-3, with 7 bases lining up with TRBD2. V gave up 8 bases and J gave up 5 bases; unmatched junction bases: 7. Germline CDR1 SGHTA, CDR2 FQGNSA. This CDR3 is built from 13 residues. CDR3 nucleotide sequence: TGTGCCAGCTTGCGGGAGTTTCAAGATACGCAGTATTTT. Translating it yields CASLREFQDTQYF.

The rearrangement uses TRBV18 and TRBJ1-6; a weak D match, TRBD1 (5 bases). This CDR3 spans 15 amino acids. V lost 3 bases and J lost 7, with 13 bases in between. Germline CDR1 reads KGHSH; CDR2 reads LQKENI. This CDR3 is CASSPARDRNSPLHF. The CDR3 region has the DNA TGTGCCAGCTCACCGGCTCGGGACCGCAATTCACCCCTCCACTTT.

The chain combines TRBV28 with TRBJ2-1; D ambiguous. The CDR3 consists of 16 residues. Germline V gene sequence: CDR1 MDHEN, CDR2 SYDVKM. Deletions cut 4 bases from V and 0 bases from J, with 13 bases between. The CDR3 loop is CASSSYWESSYNEQFF. The CDR3 DNA reads as TGTGCCAGCAGTTCGTACTGGGAAAGCTCCTACAATGAGCAGTTCTTC.

This clonotype was counted only a few times. The gene calls are TRBV4-3 and TRBJ2-7; D unresolved. Trimming took 1 base from V and 0 from J, leaving 13 bases between them. Per the germline V gene, CDR1 is LGHNA and CDR2 is YSLEER. This CDR3 is 16 amino acids long. CDR3 coding DNA: TGCGCCAGCAGCCAAGGCGTCAGCGAACTCTCCTACGAGCAGTACTTC. The encoded protein is CASSQGVSELSYEQYF.

The V and J genes are TRBV12-3 or TRBV12-4 and TRBJ1-4, with 8 positions matching TRBD1. Unmatched junction bases numbered 7, after V lost 3 bases and J lost 7 bases. This CDR3 has 15 amino acids. CDR3 DNA: TGTGCCAGCAGTTTTGTGGCAGGGGGCGGTGAAAAACTGTTTTTT. As protein: CASSFVAGGGEKLFF.

V gene TRBV6-1 combines with J gene TRBJ2-2; D may correspond to TRBD1 or TRBD2 (5 bases each). The CDR3 is 14 residues long. Germline V CDR1 and CDR2: MNHNS, SASEGT. Trimming pared 2 bases from V and 5 bases from J, leaving 9 bases between. This chain's CDR3 is CASSEWGRTGELFF. In DNA, the CDR3 is TGTGCCAGCAGTGAATGGGGGAGAACCGGGGAGCTGTTTTTT.

The chain has TRBV3-1 and TRBJ1-1; D is unresolved. The CDR3 length is 16 residues. Germline lookup yields CDR1 LGHDT and CDR2 YNNKEL (reference sequence). V dropped 2 bases and J dropped 1 base, with 14 bases sitting between them. In DNA, the CDR3 is TGTGCCAGCAGCCAAAAGATTGCTTTGCCGAACACTGAAGCTTTCTTT. Its translation is CASSQKIALPNTEAFF.

This clonotype was observed a handful of times. This rearrangement joins TRBV3-1 to TRBJ2-5, with TRBD2 matching over 14 bases. CDR1 and CDR2 from the germline V gene are LGHDT and YNNKEL (reference sequence). The V segment lost 3 bases and the J segment 5 bases; nucleotides outside the gene matches: 11. The CDR3 loop spans 18 amino acids. The CDR3, as DNA: TGTGCCAGCAGCCATCTCGGGACTAGCGGGGGAGCACAGGAGACCCAGTACTTC. Translating it yields CASSHLGTSGGAQETQYF.

The chain is built from TRBV4-1 and TRBJ2-1, with a tentative D call TRBD2 (6 bases). The CDR3 covers 15 residues. The germline V gene has CDR1 MGHRA and CDR2 YSYEKL. Trimming pared 0 bases from V and 3 bases from J, leaving 9 bases between. The CDR3, as DNA: TGCGCCAGCAGCCAAGAGGTCGGGGGCTACAATGAGCAGTTCTTC. This gives the protein CASSQEVGGYNEQFF.

V and J are TRBV4-2 and TRBJ2-3; 16 nucleotides align to TRBD2. CDR1 and CDR2 from the germline V gene are LGHNA and YNFKEQ. V shed 4 bases and J 6 bases; nucleotides not matched to a gene: 7. The CDR3 sequence is 17 residues long. The CDR3 loop is CASSPGTSGGAPDTQYF. The CDR3 DNA reads TGTGCCAGCAGCCCCGGGACTAGCGGGGGGGCCCCGGATACGCAGTATTTT.

The table lists this clonotype with many counts. The V gene is TRBV3-1, the J gene TRBJ2-2, with D uncertain. CDR1 and CDR2 from the germline V gene are LGHDT and YNNKEL (reference sequence). V lost 1 base, J lost 6 bases, and 9 bases lay in between. The CDR3 runs 14 residues. As DNA, the CDR3 is TGTGCCAGCAGCCAAGGAATTGAGGCCGGGGAGCTGTTTTTT. Protein: CASSQGIEAGELFF.

This clonotype was counted many times. This chain links TRBV12-3 or TRBV12-4 with TRBJ2-7; D is perhaps TRBD1 or TRBD2 (5 bases each). CDR3 length equals 14 residues. Trimming removed 3 bases from V and 8 bases from J, with 17 bases in between. The CDR3 bases are TGTGCCAGCAGTTTTGGGGACGTGGCCTTGAAGCAGTACTTC. It is translated as CASSFGDVALKQYF.

This clonotype was picked up a small number of times. The rearrangement links TRBV6-6 to TRBJ2-3; 7 bases line up with TRBD2. Per germline, CDR1 MNHNY and CDR2 SVGAGI (reference sequence). J lost 6 bases, V lost 4 bases, and 4 bases had no gene match. This CDR3 is built from 13 residues. The CDR3 region has the DNA TGTGCCAGCAGTTCCCTGCGGGGGGATACGCAGTATTTT. This codes for CASSSLRGDTQYF.

The chain couples TRBV20-1 to TRBJ2-5, with D possibly matching TRBD1 (6 bases). Trimming left V 3 bases short and J 2 bases short, with 16 bases between. The CDR3 is 15 amino acids. Germline CDR1 is DFQATT and CDR2 is SNEGSKA (reference sequence). The CDR3 protein is CSARGADSAQETQYF. DNA of the CDR3: TGCAGTGCTAGGGGGGCCGACAGTGCTCAAGAGACCCAGTACTTC.

This chain joins TRBV28 and TRBJ2-7; 7 bases are a match to TRBD2. The germline gives CDR1 MDHEN, CDR2 SYDVKM. The CDR3 extends over 13 amino acids. J lost 4 bases, V lost 4 bases, and 4 bases had no gene match. CDR3 bases: TGTGCCAGCAGTTCGACTAGCTTTTACGAGCAGTACTTC. This translates into CASSSTSFYEQYF.